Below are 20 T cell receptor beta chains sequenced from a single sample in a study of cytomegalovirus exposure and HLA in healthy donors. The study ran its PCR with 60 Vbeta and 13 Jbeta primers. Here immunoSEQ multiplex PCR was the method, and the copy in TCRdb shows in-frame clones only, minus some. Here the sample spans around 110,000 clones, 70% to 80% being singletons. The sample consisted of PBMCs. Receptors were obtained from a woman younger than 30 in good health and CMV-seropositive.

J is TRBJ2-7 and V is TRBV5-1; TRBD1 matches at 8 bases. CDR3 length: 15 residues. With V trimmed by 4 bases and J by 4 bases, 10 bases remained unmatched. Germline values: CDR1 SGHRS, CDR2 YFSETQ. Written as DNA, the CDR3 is TGCGCCAGCAGCCCACGGACAGGGCGGGCGTACGAGCAGTACTTC. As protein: CASSPRTGRAYEQYF.

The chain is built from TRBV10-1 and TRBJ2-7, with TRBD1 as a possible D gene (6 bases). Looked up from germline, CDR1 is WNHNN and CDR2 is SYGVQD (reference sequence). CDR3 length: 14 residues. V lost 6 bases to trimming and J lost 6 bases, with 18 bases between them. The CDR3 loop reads CASSRDRTVGEQYF. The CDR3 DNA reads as TGCGCCAGCAGCAGAGACAGGACCGTCGGCGAGCAGTACTTC.

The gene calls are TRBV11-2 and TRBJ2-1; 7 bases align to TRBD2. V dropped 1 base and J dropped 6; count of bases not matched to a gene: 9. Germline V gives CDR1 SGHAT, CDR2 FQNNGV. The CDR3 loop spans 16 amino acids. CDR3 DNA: TGTGCCAGCAGCTTAGTCCGGGGAGGGATCGGCAATGAGCAGTTCTTC. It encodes CASSLVRGGIGNEQFF.

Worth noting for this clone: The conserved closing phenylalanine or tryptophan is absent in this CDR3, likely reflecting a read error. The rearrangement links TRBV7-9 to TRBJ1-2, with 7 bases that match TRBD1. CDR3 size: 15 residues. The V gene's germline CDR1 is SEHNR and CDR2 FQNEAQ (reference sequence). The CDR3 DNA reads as TGTTCCAGCAGCCTCGAGACAGGGACCTACTATGGCTACACCCTC. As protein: CSSSLETGTYYGYTL.

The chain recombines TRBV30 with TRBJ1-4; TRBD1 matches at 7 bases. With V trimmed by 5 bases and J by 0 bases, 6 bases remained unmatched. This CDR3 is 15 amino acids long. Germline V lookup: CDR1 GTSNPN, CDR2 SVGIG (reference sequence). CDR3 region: CAWDRAYATNEKLFF. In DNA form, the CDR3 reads TGTGCCTGGGACAGGGCGTACGCAACTAATGAAAAACTGTTTTTT.

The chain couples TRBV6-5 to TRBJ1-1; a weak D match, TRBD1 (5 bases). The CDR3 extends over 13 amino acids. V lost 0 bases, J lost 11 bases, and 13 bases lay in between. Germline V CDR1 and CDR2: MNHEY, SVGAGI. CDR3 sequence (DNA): TGTGCCAGCAGTTACTCGGAGGGGCGCGTGGCTTTCTTT. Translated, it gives CASSYSEGRVAFF.

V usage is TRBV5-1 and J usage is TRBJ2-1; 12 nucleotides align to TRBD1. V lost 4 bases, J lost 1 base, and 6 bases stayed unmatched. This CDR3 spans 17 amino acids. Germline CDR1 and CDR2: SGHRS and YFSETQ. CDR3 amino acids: CASSPRGQGASYNEQFF. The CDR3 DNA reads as TGCGCCAGCAGCCCGAGGGGACAGGGGGCTTCCTACAATGAGCAGTTCTTC.

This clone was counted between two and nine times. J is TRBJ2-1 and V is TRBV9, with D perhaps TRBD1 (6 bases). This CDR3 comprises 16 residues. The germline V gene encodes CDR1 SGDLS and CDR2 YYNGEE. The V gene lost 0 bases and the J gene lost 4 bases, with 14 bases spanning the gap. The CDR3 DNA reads TGTGCCAGCAGCGTAGACGGCACAGGGACATACAATGAGCAGTTCTTC. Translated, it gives CASSVDGTGTYNEQFF.

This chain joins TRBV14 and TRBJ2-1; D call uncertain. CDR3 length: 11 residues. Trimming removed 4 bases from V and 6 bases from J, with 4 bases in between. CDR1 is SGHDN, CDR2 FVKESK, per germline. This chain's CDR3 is CASSLLNEQFF. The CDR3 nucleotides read TGTGCCAGCAGCCTCCTCAATGAGCAGTTCTTC.

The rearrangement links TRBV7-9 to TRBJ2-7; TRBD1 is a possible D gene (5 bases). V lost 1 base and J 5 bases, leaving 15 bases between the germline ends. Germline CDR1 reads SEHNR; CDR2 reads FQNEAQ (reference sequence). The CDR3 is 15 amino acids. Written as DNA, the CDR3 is TGTGCCAGCAGCTTAGTCCAGGGCGCTATTCACGAGCAGTACTTC. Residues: CASSLVQGAIHEQYF. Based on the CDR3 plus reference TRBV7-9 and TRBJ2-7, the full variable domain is DTGVSQNPRHKITKRGQNVTFRCDPISEHNRLYWYRQTLGQGPEFLTYFQNEAQLEKSRLLSDRFSAERPKGSFSTLEIQRTEQGDSAMYLCASSLVQGAIHEQYFGPGTRLTVT.

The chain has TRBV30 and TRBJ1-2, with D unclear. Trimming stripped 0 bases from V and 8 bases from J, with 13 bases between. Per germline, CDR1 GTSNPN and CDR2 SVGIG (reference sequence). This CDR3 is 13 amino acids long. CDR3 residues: CAWSVNMRAGYTF. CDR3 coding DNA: TGTGCCTGGAGTGTAAACATGAGGGCCGGCTACACCTTC.

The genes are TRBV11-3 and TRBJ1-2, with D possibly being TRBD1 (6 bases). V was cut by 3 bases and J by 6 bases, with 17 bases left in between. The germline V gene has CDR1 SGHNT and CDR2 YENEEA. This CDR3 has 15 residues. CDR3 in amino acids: CASSLGRQDRDGYTF. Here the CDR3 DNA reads TGTGCCAGCAGCTTGGGGCGACAGGATAGGGATGGCTACACCTTC.

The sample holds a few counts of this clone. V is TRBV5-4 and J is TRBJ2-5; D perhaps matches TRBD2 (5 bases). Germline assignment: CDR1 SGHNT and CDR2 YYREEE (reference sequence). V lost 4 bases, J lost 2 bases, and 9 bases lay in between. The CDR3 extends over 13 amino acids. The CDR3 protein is CASSKDWQETQYF. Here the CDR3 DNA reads TGTGCCAGCAGCAAGGACTGGCAAGAGACCCAGTACTTC. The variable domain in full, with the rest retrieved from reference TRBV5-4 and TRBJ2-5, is ETGVTQSPTHLIKTRGQQVTLRCSSQSGHNTVSWYQQALGQGPQFIFQYYREEENGRGNFPPRFSGLQFPNYSSELNVNALELDDSALYLCASSKDWQETQYFGPGTRLLVL.

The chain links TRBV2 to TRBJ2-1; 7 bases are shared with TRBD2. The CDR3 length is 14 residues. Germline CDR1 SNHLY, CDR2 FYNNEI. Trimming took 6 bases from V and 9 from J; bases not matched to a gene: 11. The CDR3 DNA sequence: TGTGCCAGCAGCCCCGTGTCCGGCGGGAGTGAGCAGTTCTTC. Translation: CASSPVSGGSEQFF.

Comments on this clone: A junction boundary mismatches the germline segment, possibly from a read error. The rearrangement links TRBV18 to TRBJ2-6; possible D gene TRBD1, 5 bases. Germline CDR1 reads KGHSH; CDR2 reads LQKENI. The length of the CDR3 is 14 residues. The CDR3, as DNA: TGTGCCAGCTCACAGAGCTCTGGGGCCAACGTCCCGACTTTC. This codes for CASSQSSGANVPTF.

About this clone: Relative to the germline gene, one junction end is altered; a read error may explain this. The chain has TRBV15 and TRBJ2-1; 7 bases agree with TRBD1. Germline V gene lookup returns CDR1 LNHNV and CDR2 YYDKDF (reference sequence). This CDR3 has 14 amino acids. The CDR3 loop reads CATSREQGDNEQFF. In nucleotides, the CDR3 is TGTGCCACCAGCCGAGAGCAGGGGGACAATGAGCAGTTCTTC. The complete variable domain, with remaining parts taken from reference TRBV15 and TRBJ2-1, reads DAMVIQNPRYQVTQFGKPVTLSCSQTLNHNVMYWYQQKSSQAPKLLFHYYDKDFNNEADTPDNFQSRRPNTSFCFLDIRSPGLGDTAMYLCATSREQGDNEQFFGPGTRLTVL.

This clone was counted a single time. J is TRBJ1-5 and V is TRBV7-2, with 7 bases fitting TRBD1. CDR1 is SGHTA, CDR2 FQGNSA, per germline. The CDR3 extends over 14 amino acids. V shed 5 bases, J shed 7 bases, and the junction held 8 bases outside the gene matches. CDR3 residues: CASSPDRERQPQHF. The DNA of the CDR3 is TGTGCCAGCAGCCCAGACAGGGAACGGCAGCCCCAGCATTTT.

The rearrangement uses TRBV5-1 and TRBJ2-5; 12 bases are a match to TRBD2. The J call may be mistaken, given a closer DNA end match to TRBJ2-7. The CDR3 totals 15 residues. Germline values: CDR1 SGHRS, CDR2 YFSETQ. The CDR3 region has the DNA TGCGCCAGCAGCGAACTAGCGGGAGGAAATTACGAGCAGTACTTC. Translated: CASSELAGGNYEQYF.

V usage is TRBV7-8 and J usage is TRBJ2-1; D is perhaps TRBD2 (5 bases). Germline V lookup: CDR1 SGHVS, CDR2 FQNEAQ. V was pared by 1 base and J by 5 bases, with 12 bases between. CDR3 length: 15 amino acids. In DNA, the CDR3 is TGTGCCAGCAGCTTAGACGAGGAGCGGAACAATGAGCAGTTCTTC. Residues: CASSLDEERNNEQFF.

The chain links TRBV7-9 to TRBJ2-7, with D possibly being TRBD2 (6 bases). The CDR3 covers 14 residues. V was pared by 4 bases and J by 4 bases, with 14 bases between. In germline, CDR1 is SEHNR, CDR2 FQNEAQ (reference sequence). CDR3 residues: CASSYSGRLYEQYF. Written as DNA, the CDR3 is TGTGCCAGCAGCTATTCCGGGAGACTTTACGAGCAGTACTTC.